This entry lists 17 T cell receptor beta chains sequenced from one sample in a study of cytomegalovirus exposure and HLA in healthy donors. PCR used 60 Vbeta primers and 13 Jbeta primers. Only in-frame clones appear in the TCRdb table, and some are missing; sequencing was by immunoSEQ multiplex PCR. This sample has 150,000 to 200,000 clones, with roughly 83% found just once. Sequencing was carried out using PBMCs. These receptors were taken from a boy younger than 18 in good health and CMV-seronegative.

This sequence joins TRBV4-1 and TRBJ2-7; 15 nucleotides agree with TRBD2. Looked up from germline, CDR1 is MGHRA and CDR2 is YSYEKL. Losses at the gene ends were 2 bases for V and 0 bases for J; bases not matched to a gene: 5. This CDR3 spans 18 amino acids. CDR3 in DNA: TGCGCCAGCAGCCAAACCCGGGGACTAGCGGGAGGCTCCTACGAGCAGTACTTC. It encodes CASSQTRGLAGGSYEQYF.

The gene calls are TRBV15 and TRBJ2-7; 9 nucleotides line up with TRBD1. Germline trimming cut 3 bases from V and 2 bases from J; bases unmatched to any gene: 2. The CDR3 is made up of 14 amino acids. The germline CDR1 and CDR2 sequences are LNHNV and YYDKDF (reference sequence). The DNA for the CDR3 is TGTGCCACCAGCAGGAGGGACAGGGCCTACGAGCAGTACTTC. Amino acid sequence: CATSRRDRAYEQYF.

V is TRBV11-3 and J is TRBJ1-1; weak D call: TRBD1 (5 bases). The germline V and J ends were trimmed by 7 bases and 5 bases, with 17 bases remaining between them. Looked up from germline, CDR1 is SGHNT and CDR2 is YENEEA. The CDR3 covers 14 residues. The chain's CDR3 is CASKEGPSATEAFF. The CDR3 nucleotides are TGTGCCAGCAAGGAGGGGCCTTCCGCGACTGAAGCTTTCTTT.

The V gene is TRBV5-6, the J gene TRBJ1-5; possibly TRBD1 for D (5 bases). V gave up 2 bases and J gave up 6 bases, with 12 bases separating them. The germline gives CDR1 SGHDT, CDR2 YYEEEE. The CDR3 runs to 14 residues. The CDR3 DNA sequence: TGTGCCAGCAGCTTTTCAGGGCGCGGTCAGCCCCAGCATTTT. Its protein is CASSFSGRGQPQHF.

This clone came up a few times. V is TRBV29-1 and J is TRBJ1-1; perhaps TRBD1 as D (5 bases). V lost 3 bases, J lost 0 bases, and 8 bases lay in between. The CDR3 totals 13 residues. Per germline, CDR1 SQVTM and CDR2 ANQGSEA. CDR3 coding DNA: TGCAGCGTTGAGCAGGGCGTGAACACTGAAGCTTTCTTT. Protein sequence: CSVEQGVNTEAFF.

This clone was recorded once. Written as DNA, the CDR3 is TGTGCCAGCAGCCCCAGCGGGGGGAGTTGGAATGAGCAGTTCTTC. Its protein product is CASSPSGGSWNEQFF. The V and J genes are TRBV11-2 and TRBJ2-1; 9 bases line up with TRBD2. The V segment lost 5 bases and the J segment 7 bases; nucleotides outside the gene matches: 9. This CDR3 is built from 15 residues. Germline lookup yields CDR1 SGHAT and CDR2 FQNNGV.

The V and J genes are TRBV5-5 and TRBJ2-5; tentative D call: TRBD2 (6 bases). Between the trimmed V and J ends, which lost 3 bases and 5 bases, there was a span of 14 bases. The CDR3 length is 14 residues. Per the germline V gene, CDR1 is SGHKS and CDR2 is YYEKEE (reference sequence). The CDR3 protein is CASSSSGGWETQYF. CDR3 bases: TGTGCCAGCAGCTCCTCCGGGGGTTGGGAGACCCAGTACTTC. The full variable domain, rest sourced from reference TRBV5-5 and TRBJ2-5, is DAGVTQSPTHLIKTRGQQVTLRCSPISGHKSVSWYQQVLGQGPQFIFQYYEKEERGRGNFPDRFSARQFPNYSSELNVNALLLGDSALYLCASSSSGGWETQYFGPGTRLLVL.

In its sample, this clone was seen a few times. The chain carries TRBV6-1 and TRBJ1-5; the D gene is possibly TRBD1 (6 bases). Germline V gives CDR1 MNHNS, CDR2 SASEGT. CDR3 length equals 14 residues. Trimming left V 4 bases short and J 4 bases short, with 11 bases between. CDR3 bases: TGTGCCAGCAGTGGAGGGGGGGATAATCAGCCCCAGCATTTT. Encoded protein: CASSGGGDNQPQHF.

The CDR3 is CASSRGQGETQYF. CDR3 DNA: TGTGCCAGCAGCAGGGGGCAGGGAGAGACCCAGTACTTC. The chain employs TRBV6-5 and TRBJ2-5, with 8 bases matching TRBD1. The CDR3 sequence is 13 residues long. Germline-derived CDR1 and CDR2 are MNHEY and SVGAGI. With 6 bases clipped from V and 4 bases from J, the junction kept 4 bases outside the gene matches.

The chain links TRBV5-1 to TRBJ2-6, with no clear D. CDR1 is SGHRS and CDR2 is YFSETQ in the germline V gene. V was trimmed by 0 bases and J by 1 base, leaving 2 bases between them. The CDR3 runs 14 residues. For the CDR3, the DNA is TGCGCCAGCAGCTTGGCTTCTGGGGCCAACGTCCTGACTTTC. Its translation is CASSLASGANVLTF.

This chain joins TRBV19 and TRBJ1-5; the D gene is possibly TRBD1 (5 bases). The germline CDR1 and CDR2 sequences are LNHDA and SQIVND (reference sequence). V lost 7 bases and J 9 bases, leaving 16 bases between the germline ends. This CDR3 region has 13 residues. CDR3 residues: CASKDPGLWPQHF. The DNA for the CDR3 is TGTGCCAGTAAGGATCCAGGGCTCTGGCCCCAGCATTTT. Supplemented by reference TRBV19 and TRBJ1-5, the full variable domain reads DGGITQSPKYLFRKEGQNVTLSCEQNLNHDAMYWYRQDPGQGLRLIYYSQIVNDFQKGDIAEGYSVSREKKESFPLTVTSAQKNPTAFYLCASKDPGLWPQHFGDGTRLSIL.

The gene calls are TRBV29-1 and TRBJ2-5, with D perhaps matching TRBD1 (6 bases). The V end lost 5 bases, the J end lost 1 base, and 14 bases lay between the germline ends. The germline gives CDR1 SQVTM, CDR2 ANQGSEA. This CDR3 is built from 14 residues. The CDR3 nucleotides are TGCAGCGTTTTCAGACAGGCGATCCAAGAGACCCAGTACTTC. Protein: CSVFRQAIQETQYF.

The rearrangement joins TRBV5-6 to TRBJ2-7; tentatively, D is TRBD1 (5 bases). The CDR3 totals 12 residues. Germline V gene data show CDR1 as SGHDT and CDR2 as YYEEEE. V lost 4 bases to trimming and J lost 4 bases, with 9 bases between them. The CDR3 DNA reads TGTGCCAGCAGCCAAACAGGATACGAGCAGTACTTC. It is translated as CASSQTGYEQYF. Using reference TRBV5-6 and TRBJ2-7 for the parts outside the CDR3, the full variable domain is DAGVTQSPTHLIKTRGQQVTLRCSPKSGHDTVSWYQQALGQGPQFIFQYYEEEERQRGNFPDRFSGHQFPNYSSELNVNALLLGDSALYLCASSQTGYEQYFGPGTRLTVT.

V is TRBV27 and J is TRBJ1-5; D gene ambiguous. The length of the CDR3 is 14 residues. The V gene's germline CDR1 is MNHEY and CDR2 SMNVEV (reference sequence). V lost 5 bases, J lost 6 bases, and 14 bases lay in between. CDR3 sequence (DNA): TGTGCCAGCAGTAAGACTTATATCGGTCAGCCCCAGCATTTT. Protein: CASSKTYIGQPQHF.

The gene calls are TRBV13 and TRBJ2-2; 7 positions agree with TRBD1. Germline CDR1 and CDR2: PRHDT and FYEKMQ (reference sequence). The trim removed 2 bases at V and 4 bases at J, leaving 1 base unmatched. This CDR3 is built from 14 residues. CDR3 region: CASSLRGRTGELFF. The DNA for the CDR3 is TGTGCCAGCAGCTTAAGGGGGCGCACCGGGGAGCTGTTTTTT.

The V gene is TRBV27, the J gene TRBJ1-5; TRBD1 matches at 8 bases. CDR3 length equals 15 residues. Germline V gene sequence: CDR1 MNHEY, CDR2 SMNVEV (reference sequence). Trimming cost V 1 base and J 6 bases; bases outside gene matches: 5. The CDR3 is CASSLFAGGVQPQHF. The CDR3 DNA is TGTGCCAGCAGTTTATTTGCAGGGGGCGTTCAGCCCCAGCATTTT.

The chain carries TRBV4-1 and TRBJ2-2; a weak D match, TRBD2 (5 bases). V lost 5 bases to trimming and J lost 2 bases, with 18 bases between them. This CDR3 is 17 amino acids long. Germline CDR1 is MGHRA and CDR2 is YSYEKL. As DNA, the CDR3 is TGCGCCAGCAGCAAGACTACTGCGGTTTCCAACACCGGGGAGCTGTTTTTT. It translates to CASSKTTAVSNTGELFF.